Presented here are 20 T cell receptor beta chains from one specimen sequenced in a study of T cells after yellow fever vaccination. Each CDR3 protein is one row after TCRdb ran MiXCR on the 5' RACE reads. Of approximately 600,000 distinct CDR3 sequences detected, around an eighth appear once; the ten largest clones hold approximately 15%. Material: PBMCs, obtained on the day of the yellow fever booster vaccination. These receptors originate from a man aged 25 to 40 who received the YFV17D yellow fever vaccine.

A note on this clonotype: This may be a read error, as it is one base from a much larger clone. The V and J genes are TRBV9 and TRBJ1-1; 7 nucleotides align to TRBD1. Trimming took 4 bases from V and 1 from J; bases not matched to a gene: 4. The CDR3 length is 14 residues. Germline V lookup: CDR1 SGDLS, CDR2 YYNGEE. CDR3 amino acids: CASSMGTANTEAFF. The CDR3 DNA follows: TGTGCCAGCAGCATGGGGACAGCGAACACTGAAGCTTTCTTT. The complete variable domain, with remaining parts taken from reference TRBV9 and TRBJ1-1, reads DSGVTQTPKHLITATGQRVTLRCSPRSGDLSVYWYQQSLDQGLQFLIQYYNGEERAKGNILERFSAQQFPDLHSELNLSSLELGDSALYFCASSMGTANTEAFFGQGTRLTVV.

The genes are TRBV6-1 and TRBJ2-1; 15 bases match TRBD2. Germline loops: CDR1 MNHNS, CDR2 SASEGT. V was pared by 6 bases and J by 5 bases, with 2 bases of the junction left unmatched. The CDR3 length is 15 residues. CDR3 sequence reads: CASRWTSGRDNEQFF. DNA for the CDR3: TGTGCCAGCAGATGGACTAGCGGGAGGGACAATGAGCAGTTCTTC.

This clonotype showed up many times. J is TRBJ2-3 and V is TRBV27; D could derive from TRBD1 or TRBD2 (5 bases each). Trimming cost V 0 bases and J 2 bases, with 9 bases left between them. Germline CDR1 is MNHEY and CDR2 is SMNVEV (reference sequence). This CDR3 spans 15 amino acids. The DNA for the CDR3 is TGTGCCAGCAGTTTATCGGGACGGTTCACAGATACGCAGTATTTT. This gives the protein CASSLSGRFTDTQYF.

This clonotype was seen a few times. The rearrangement joins TRBV5-1 to TRBJ1-4; a possible D gene is TRBD1 (6 bases). The ends were cut back, 0 bases at V and 0 bases at J, with 15 bases in the middle. The CDR3 runs to 18 residues. From germline, CDR1 is SGHRS and CDR2 YFSETQ. CDR3 sequence reads: CASSLVGQLAATNEKLFF. In DNA form, the CDR3 reads TGCGCCAGCAGCTTGGTGGGACAACTTGCCGCAACTAATGAAAAACTGTTTTTT.

The table lists this clonotype with a few counts. This chain joins TRBV4-3 and TRBJ2-1; 9 positions agree with TRBD2. This CDR3 has 15 amino acids. With 0 bases clipped from V and 5 bases from J, the junction kept 2 bases outside the gene matches. Germline V gene data show CDR1 as LGHNA and CDR2 as YSLEER. CDR3 nucleotides: TGCGCCAGCAGCCAAGATAGCGGGAGTCACAATGAGCAGTTCTTC. It specifies CASSQDSGSHNEQFF.

The table lists this clonotype with a few counts. CDR3 nucleotide sequence: TGCAGTGCTACAGGATTTTCTGGGGCCAACGTCCTGACTTTC. This codes for CSATGFSGANVLTF. The rearrangement joins TRBV20-1 to TRBJ2-6; D unclear. Looked up from germline, CDR1 is DFQATT and CDR2 is SNEGSKA (reference sequence). CDR3 length: 14 residues. Trimming took 4 bases from V and 1 from J, leaving 8 bases between them.

This clonotype occurred a few times. V and J are TRBV27 and TRBJ2-6; 10 bases are shared with TRBD1. J lost 2 bases, V lost 3 bases, and 4 bases had no gene match. Germline V gene sequence: CDR1 MNHEY, CDR2 SMNVEV (reference sequence). The CDR3 covers 17 residues. The CDR3 DNA reads as TGTGCCAGCAGTTTTGGGACAGGGGCTCCTGGGGCCAACGTCCTGACTTTC. Its protein product is CASSFGTGAPGANVLTF.

This chain uses TRBV11-2 with TRBJ1-6, with unresolved D. The CDR3 has 16 amino acids. Germline V gene lookup returns CDR1 SGHAT and CDR2 FQNNGV. V lost 1 base to trimming and J lost 8 bases, with 15 bases between them. For the CDR3, the DNA is TGTGCCAGCAGCTTAGGCAAAATGGATATCGATTCACCCCTCCACTTT. Residues: CASSLGKMDIDSPLHF.

This clonotype was detected a few times. V usage is TRBV5-1 and J usage is TRBJ2-7; D is perhaps TRBD2 (7 bases). Germline loops: CDR1 SGHRS, CDR2 YFSETQ. The CDR3 has 15 residues. Trimming took 1 base from V and 2 from J, leaving 13 bases between them. This chain's CDR3 is CASSLRGGDTYEQYF. Here the CDR3 DNA reads TGCGCCAGCAGCTTGCGTGGGGGGGACACCTACGAGCAGTACTTC.

This clonotype has a count of ten or more. The chain couples TRBV7-2 to TRBJ2-5, with 7 bases lining up with TRBD1. The CDR3 extends over 13 amino acids. CDR1 is SGHTA, CDR2 FQGNSA, per germline. Trimming cost V 5 bases and J 5 bases; bases outside gene matches: 5. CDR3: CASSAHRGETQYF. In nucleotides, the CDR3 is TGTGCCAGCAGCGCACACAGGGGTGAGACCCAGTACTTC.

The table lists this clonotype with many counts. This rearrangement joins TRBV15 to TRBJ2-7; D unresolved. From germline, CDR1 is LNHNV and CDR2 YYDKDF (reference sequence). This CDR3 has 15 residues. The ends were cut back, 0 bases at V and 2 bases at J, with 11 bases in the middle. The CDR3: CATSRDMGYTYEQYF. The CDR3, as DNA: TGTGCCACCAGCAGAGATATGGGGTACACCTACGAGCAGTACTTC.

The chain employs TRBV7-2 and TRBJ1-5, with D unresolved. The V and J ends lost 2 bases and 0 bases respectively, with 14 bases between them. Germline CDR1 and CDR2: SGHTA and FQGNSA. The CDR3 extends over 17 amino acids. The CDR3 protein is CASSLFRQPDSNQPQHF. In nucleotides, the CDR3 is TGTGCCAGCAGCTTATTTCGGCAGCCGGATAGCAATCAGCCCCAGCATTTT.

This clonotype has a count of ten or more. The J gene is TRBJ2-5, the V gene TRBV4-3; TRBD2 matches 7 bases. After removal of 0 bases from V and 5 bases from J, the junction contained 6 bases not matched to a gene. The CDR3 has 15 amino acids. CDR1 and CDR2 from the germline V gene are LGHNA and YSLEER. In nucleotides, the CDR3 is TGCGCCAGCAGCCAAGAGGCTAGCGGTTGGGAGACCCAGTACTTC. It yields the protein CASSQEASGWETQYF.

This chain joins TRBV2 and TRBJ2-6; 10 bases agree with TRBD1. The V gene end was trimmed by 10 bases and the J gene end by 2 bases; junction bases not matched to a gene: 8. Germline values: CDR1 SNHLY, CDR2 FYNNEI. The CDR3 runs to 16 residues. The CDR3 reads CAILRDRGTGANVLTF. Here the CDR3 DNA reads TGTGCCATACTCCGGGACAGGGGTACTGGGGCCAACGTCCTGACTTTC.

In this sample, this clonotype turned up a few times. The chain joins TRBV4-3 to TRBJ2-5, with 10 nucleotides matching TRBD2. Trimming took 4 bases from V and 4 from J; bases not matched to a gene: 9. There are 16 residues in the CDR3. Germline V gene data show CDR1 as LGHNA and CDR2 as YSLEER. The CDR3 spells CASSRLAAGGGETQYF. Here the CDR3 DNA reads TGCGCCAGCAGCCGGCTGGCAGCGGGGGGGGGAGAGACCCAGTACTTC.

The CDR3 DNA sequence: TGTGCCACCAGTGCGGCTGGGTGGGAGACCCAGTACTTC. Its protein is CATSAAGWETQYF. This sequence joins TRBV24-1 and TRBJ2-5; D unresolved. With 5 bases removed from V and 5 bases from J, the gap between germline ends came to 11 bases. This CDR3 has 13 amino acids. Germline CDR1 KGHDR, CDR2 SFDVKD.

The chain employs TRBV20-1 and TRBJ2-2; 7 bases match TRBD2. The CDR3 length is 15 residues. J gave up 5 bases and V 4 bases, and 10 bases lay outside the gene matches. From germline, CDR1 is DFQATT and CDR2 SNEGSKA (reference sequence). The CDR3 nucleotides are TGCAGTGCTATAGTAGGCGGGAGTTCGACCGGGGAGCTGTTTTTT. It codes for CSAIVGGSSTGELFF.

This clonotype has more than one count but fewer than ten. The chain is built from TRBV28 and TRBJ2-7; D unresolved. Germline V gene data show CDR1 as MDHEN and CDR2 as SYDVKM. The CDR3 covers 14 residues. The V end was cut by 3 bases, the J end by 2 bases, with 11 bases between. CDR3 sequence reads: CASSFYGSPYEQYF. Written as DNA, the CDR3 is TGTGCCAGCAGTTTCTACGGAAGTCCCTACGAGCAGTACTTC.

The chain couples TRBV21-1 to TRBJ1-6; TRBD1, as called in the table, went unchecked against the DNA. TRBV21-1 is shown as a pseudogene. This CDR3 is built from 15 residues. CDR3 region: CASSNPRGHNSPLHF. For the CDR3, the DNA is TGTGCCAGCAGCAACCCCCGGGGACATAATTCACCCCTCCACTTT.

The genes are TRBV6-5 and TRBJ2-7; TRBD2 is a possible D gene (5 bases). This CDR3 has 15 residues. Trimming removed 4 bases at V and 4 bases at J, with 17 bases between. Germline CDR1 reads MNHEY; CDR2 reads SVGAGI. CDR3 nucleotide sequence: TGTGCCAGCAGTTCCCCGGTCGGAGGTGGGTACGAGCAGTACTTC. Its translation is CASSSPVGGGYEQYF.